One sample yielded the 6 T cell receptor beta chains listed below, sequenced in a study of T cell changes during pregnancy in multiple sclerosis. Using immunoSEQ multiplex PCR, the repertoire was profiled, and TCRdb retains in-frame clones only, with some absent. The sample has 35,000 to 45,000 clones; 91% are singletons. Specimen: CD4+ T cells from peripheral blood mononuclear cells, collected before pregnancy. These receptors originate from a female donor with multiple sclerosis, enrolled in a pregnancy study.

The J gene is TRBJ2-5, the V gene TRBV5-1; 11 bases agree with TRBD2. CDR3 length: 17 residues. J gave up 5 bases and V 4 bases, and 13 bases lay outside the gene matches. Germline V CDR1 and CDR2: SGHRS, YFSETQ. CDR3 coding DNA: TGCGCCAGCAGCCAAATCTCGGCTAGCGGGGGGCGGGAGACCCAGTACTTC. Encoded protein: CASSQISASGGRETQYF.

The V gene is TRBV5-6, the J gene TRBJ1-2; D gene unclear. V was shortened by 5 bases and J by 3 bases, with 14 bases between the two germline ends. Germline V gene data show CDR1 as SGHDT and CDR2 as YYEEEE. The CDR3 spans 14 residues. The CDR3 bases are TGTGCCAGCAGAAGGCGGGGAAGCGACTATGGCTACACCTTC. It encodes CASRRRGSDYGYTF.

This rearrangement joins TRBV19 to TRBJ1-2, with D unresolved. The ends were cut back, 7 bases at V and 4 bases at J, with 25 bases in the middle. Germline V gene sequence: CDR1 LNHDA, CDR2 SQIVND (reference sequence). CDR3 size: 17 residues. As DNA, the CDR3 is TGTGCCAGTAACAAATGGGCGCGTCAAGGCTTTGGCTATGGCTACACCTTC. This translates into CASNKWARQGFGYGYTF.

J is TRBJ2-5 and V is TRBV7-2; TRBD1 matches 9 bases. CDR1 is SGHTA and CDR2 is FQGNSA in the germline V gene. This CDR3 contains 15 residues. J lost 5 bases, V lost 2 bases, and 6 bases had no gene match. The CDR3 region has the DNA TGTGCCAGCAGCTTAAGGACAGGGGAAGGCGAGACCCAGTACTTC. This translates into CASSLRTGEGETQYF.

This rearrangement joins TRBV21-1 to TRBJ1-5; the table's D gene call, TRBD1, was not cross checked with the DNA. TRBV21-1 is listed as a pseudogene. This CDR3 spans 19 amino acids. CDR3 region: CASSNRRRGTVNSNQPQHF. CDR3 bases: TGTGCCAGCAGCAATCGACGAAGAGGGACAGTCAATAGCAATCAGCCCCAGCATTTT.

J is TRBJ2-7 and V is TRBV4-3; a weak D match, TRBD1 (6 bases). The CDR3 totals 15 residues. V dropped 3 bases and J dropped 5 bases, with 17 bases sitting between them. From germline, CDR1 is LGHNA and CDR2 YSLEER. The chain's CDR3 is CASSQGASWTDEQYF. In DNA form, the CDR3 reads TGCGCCAGCAGCCAGGGCGCCTCCTGGACAGACGAGCAGTACTTC.